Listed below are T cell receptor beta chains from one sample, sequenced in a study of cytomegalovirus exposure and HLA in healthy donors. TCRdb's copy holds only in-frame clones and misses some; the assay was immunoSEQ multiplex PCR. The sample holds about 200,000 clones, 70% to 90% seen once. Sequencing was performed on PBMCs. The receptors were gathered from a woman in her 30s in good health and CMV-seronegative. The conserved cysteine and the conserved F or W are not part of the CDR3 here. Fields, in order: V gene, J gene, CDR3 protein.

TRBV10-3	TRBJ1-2	AISEKTRGIYGYT
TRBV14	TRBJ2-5	ASSQLQETQY
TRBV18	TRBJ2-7	ASSPPGHLTYEQY
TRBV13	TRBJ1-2	ASSLRRALYGYT
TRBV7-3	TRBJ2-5	ASSAGGQETQY
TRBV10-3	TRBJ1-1	AISESLGRTEAF
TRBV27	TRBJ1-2	ASSLWGAGYGYT
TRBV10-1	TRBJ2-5	ASSEAREQETQY
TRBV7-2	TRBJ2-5	ASSFLGTGETQY
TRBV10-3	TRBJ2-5	AISDWAEEETQY
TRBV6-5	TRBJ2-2	ASSYSIQGMTGELF
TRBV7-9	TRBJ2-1	ASSLNRGSGSPGEQF
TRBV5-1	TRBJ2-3	ASSYNTDTQY
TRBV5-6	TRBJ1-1	ASKRTRGSTEAF
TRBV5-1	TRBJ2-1	ASSSILAGNEQF
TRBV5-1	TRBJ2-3	ASSLRASGRGTDTQY
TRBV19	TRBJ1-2	ASSLQGNYGYT
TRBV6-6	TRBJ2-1	ASSYVGSGSYNEQF
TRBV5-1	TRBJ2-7	ASSFLTDSYEQY
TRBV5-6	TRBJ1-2	ASSPDRVFNYGYT
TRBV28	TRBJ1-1	ASRQMNTEAF
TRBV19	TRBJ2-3	ASSAGLAGGTDTQY
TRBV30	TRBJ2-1	AWAQGGYNEQF
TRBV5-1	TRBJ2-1	ASSPVAGGRGNEQF
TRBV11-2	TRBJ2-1	ASSPGGPSKF
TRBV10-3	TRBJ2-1	TIRTSGRGGEQF
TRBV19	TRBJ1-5	ASSIKGIQPQH
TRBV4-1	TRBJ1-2	ASAEKEDYGYT
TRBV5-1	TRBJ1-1	ASSGRQGPNTEAF
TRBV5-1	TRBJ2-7	ASSRERVGSYEQY
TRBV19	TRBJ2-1	ASSILYNEQF
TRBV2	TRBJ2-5	ASSPGTQRETQY
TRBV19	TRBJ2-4	ASSLDYGTSGLAKNIQY
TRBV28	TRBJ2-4	ASSFAGGQY
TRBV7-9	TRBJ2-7	ASQPSGSYEQY
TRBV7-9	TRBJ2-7	ASSLYRLAGGPSYEQY
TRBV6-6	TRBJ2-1	ASSKLAGVDNEQF
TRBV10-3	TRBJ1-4	AISESRESEKLF
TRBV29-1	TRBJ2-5	SVLEIRETQY
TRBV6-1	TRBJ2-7	ASRDRQFYEQY
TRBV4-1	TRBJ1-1	ASSQGDRGMNTEAF
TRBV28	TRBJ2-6	ASSSGLTPGANVLT
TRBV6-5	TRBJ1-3	ASSYAVSSGNTIY
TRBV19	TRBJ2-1	ASSITGMGYNEQF
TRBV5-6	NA	ASSHHDYEQY
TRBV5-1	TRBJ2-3	ASTPSRGAYDTQY
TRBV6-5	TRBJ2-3	ASSVLITDTQY
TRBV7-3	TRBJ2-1	ASSTRVAGRNEQF
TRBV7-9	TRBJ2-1	ASSLTQGLYNEQF
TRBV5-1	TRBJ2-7	ASSPYSESEQY
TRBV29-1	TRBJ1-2	SVAPGQGSGYT
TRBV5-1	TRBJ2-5	ASSLREETQY
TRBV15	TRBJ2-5	ATSRDPGQGETQY
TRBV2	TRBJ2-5	ASFEGGMETQY
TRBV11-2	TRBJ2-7	ASSLFPKRQGPYEQY